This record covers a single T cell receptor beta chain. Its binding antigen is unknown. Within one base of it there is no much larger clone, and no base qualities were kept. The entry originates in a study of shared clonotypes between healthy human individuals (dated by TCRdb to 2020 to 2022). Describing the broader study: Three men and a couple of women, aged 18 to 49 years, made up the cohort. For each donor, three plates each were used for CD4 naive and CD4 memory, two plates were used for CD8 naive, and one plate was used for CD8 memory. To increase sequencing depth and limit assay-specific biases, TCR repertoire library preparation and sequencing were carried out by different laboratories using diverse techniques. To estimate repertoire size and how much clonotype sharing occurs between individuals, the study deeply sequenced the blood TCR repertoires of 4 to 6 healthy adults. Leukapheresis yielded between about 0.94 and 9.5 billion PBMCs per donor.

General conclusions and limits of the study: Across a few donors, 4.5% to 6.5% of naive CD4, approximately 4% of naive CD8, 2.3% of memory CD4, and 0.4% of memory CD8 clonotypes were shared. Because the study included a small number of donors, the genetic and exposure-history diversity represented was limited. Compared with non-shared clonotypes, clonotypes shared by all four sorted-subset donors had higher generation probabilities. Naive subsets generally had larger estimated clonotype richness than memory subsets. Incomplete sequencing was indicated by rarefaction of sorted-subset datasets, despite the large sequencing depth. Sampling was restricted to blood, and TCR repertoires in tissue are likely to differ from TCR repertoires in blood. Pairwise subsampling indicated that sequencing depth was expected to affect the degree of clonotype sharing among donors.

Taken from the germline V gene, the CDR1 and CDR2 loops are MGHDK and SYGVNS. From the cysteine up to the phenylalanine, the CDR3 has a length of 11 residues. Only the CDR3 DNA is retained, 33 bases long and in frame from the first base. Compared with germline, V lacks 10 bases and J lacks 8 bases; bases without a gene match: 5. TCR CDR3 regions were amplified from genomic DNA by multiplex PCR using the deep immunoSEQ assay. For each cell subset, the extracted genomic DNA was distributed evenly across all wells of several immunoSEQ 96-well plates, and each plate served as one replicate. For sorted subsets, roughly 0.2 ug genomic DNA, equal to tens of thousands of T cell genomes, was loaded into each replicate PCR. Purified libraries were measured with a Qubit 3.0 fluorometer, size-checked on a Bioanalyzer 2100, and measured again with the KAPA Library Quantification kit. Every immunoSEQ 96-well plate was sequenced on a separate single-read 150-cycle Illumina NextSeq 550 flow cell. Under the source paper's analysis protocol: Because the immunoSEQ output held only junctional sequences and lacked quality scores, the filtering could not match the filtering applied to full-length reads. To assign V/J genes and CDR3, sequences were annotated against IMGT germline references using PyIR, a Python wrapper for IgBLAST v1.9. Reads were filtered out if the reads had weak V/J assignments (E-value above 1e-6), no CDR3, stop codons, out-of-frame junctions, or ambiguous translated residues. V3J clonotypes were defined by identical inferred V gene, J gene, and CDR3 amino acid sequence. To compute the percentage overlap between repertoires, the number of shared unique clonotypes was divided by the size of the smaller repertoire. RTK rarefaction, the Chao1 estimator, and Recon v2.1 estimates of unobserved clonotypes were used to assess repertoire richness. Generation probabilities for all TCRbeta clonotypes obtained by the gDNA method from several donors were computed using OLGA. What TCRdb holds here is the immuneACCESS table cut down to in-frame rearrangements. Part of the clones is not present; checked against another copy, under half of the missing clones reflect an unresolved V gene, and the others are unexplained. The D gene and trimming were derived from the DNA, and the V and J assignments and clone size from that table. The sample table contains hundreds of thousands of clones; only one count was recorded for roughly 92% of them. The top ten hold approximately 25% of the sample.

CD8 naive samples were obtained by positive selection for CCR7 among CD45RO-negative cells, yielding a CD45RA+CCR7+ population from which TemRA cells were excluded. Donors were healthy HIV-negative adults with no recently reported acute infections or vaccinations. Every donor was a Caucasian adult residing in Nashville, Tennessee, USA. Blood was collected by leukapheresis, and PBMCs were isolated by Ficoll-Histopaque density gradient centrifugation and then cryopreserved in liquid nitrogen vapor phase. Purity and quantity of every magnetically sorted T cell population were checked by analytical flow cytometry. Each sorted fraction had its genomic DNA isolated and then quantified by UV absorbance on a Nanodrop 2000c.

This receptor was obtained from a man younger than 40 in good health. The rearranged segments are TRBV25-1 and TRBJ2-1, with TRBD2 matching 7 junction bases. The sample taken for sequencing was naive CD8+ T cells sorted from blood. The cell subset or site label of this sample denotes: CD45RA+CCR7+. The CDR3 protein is CATGLVDEQFF. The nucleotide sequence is TGTGCCACCGGACTAGTAGATGAGCAGTTCTTC.